This T cell receptor beta chain was sequenced in a study of post-analysis software for immune sequencing data. Study-wide context: The patients showed relapsing-remitting, secondary progressive and progressive-relapsing multiple sclerosis courses.

Tagging with unique molecular identifiers was a feature of the TCR beta cDNA libraries. It was from about 0.98 to 11 million T cells that some 470,000 cDNA molecules came. TCRdb itself ran the PCR reads through MiXCR, one entry per CDR3 protein. The table has 750,000 to 950,000 distinct CDR3 sequences, roughly 50% seen once. CDR3 length: 16 residues. V lost 2 bases and J 0 bases, leaving 13 bases between the germline ends. Whole-study findings and limits: Multiple sclerosis patients showed significantly lower normalized Chao1 diversity than controls did. Four or five TRBV segments were more frequent in patients than controls; TRBV5-6, TRBV5-1 and TRBV20-1 belonged to this group.

A remark on this clonotype: The antigen remains undetermined.

This TCR was recovered from a girl under 18 with multiple sclerosis. The chain uses TRBV12-3 or TRBV12-4 and TRBJ1-2; D gene ambiguous. The sequencing input was blood. DNA for the CDR3: TGTGCCAGCAGTTTAACTCCAGGTGATTCTAACTATGGCTACACCTTC. Amino acids: CASSLTPGDSNYGYTF.